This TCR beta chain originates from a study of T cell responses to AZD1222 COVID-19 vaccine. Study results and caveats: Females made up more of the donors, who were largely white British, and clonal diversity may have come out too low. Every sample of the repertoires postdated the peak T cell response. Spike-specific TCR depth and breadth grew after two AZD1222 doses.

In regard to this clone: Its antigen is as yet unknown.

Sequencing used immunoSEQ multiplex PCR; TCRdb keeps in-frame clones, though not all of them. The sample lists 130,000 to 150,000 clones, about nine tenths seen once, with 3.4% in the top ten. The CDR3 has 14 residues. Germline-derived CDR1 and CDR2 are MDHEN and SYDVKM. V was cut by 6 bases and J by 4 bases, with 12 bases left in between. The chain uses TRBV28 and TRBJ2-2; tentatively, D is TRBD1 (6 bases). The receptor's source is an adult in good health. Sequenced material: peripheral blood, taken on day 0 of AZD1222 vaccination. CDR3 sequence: CASSPGQSTGELFF. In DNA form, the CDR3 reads TGTGCCAGCAGCCCGGGACAAAGCACCGGGGAGCTGTTTTTT.